This T cell receptor beta chain was recorded in a study of OX40 agonist ivuxolimab in advanced cancers. At the level of the study: Patients enrolled in dose escalation were diagnosed with hepatocellular carcinoma, melanoma, renal cell or head and neck cancer.

General study results and limits: Partly responding patients at 0.1-3.0 mg/kg showed some of the smallest clonal expansion. The investigators did not determine what antigen specificity the expanded peripheral T cells had.

Points on this clone: Its target is unknown.

Patients who had autoimmune disease history or got systemic immunosuppression were left out. The CDR3 is 16 amino acids. Trimming took 2 bases from V and 2 from J; bases not matched to a gene: 5. Germline CDR1 reads SGHTA; CDR2 reads FQGNSA. The repertoire was sequenced with immunoSEQ multiplex PCR; TCRdb's copy has only in-frame clones and lacks some. The sample includes under 60,000 clones, around 89% of them seen just once. This TCR came from an adult with an advanced solid tumor such as melanoma, head and neck, liver or kidney cancer. The material was CD4+ or CD8+ T cells sorted from blood, obtained in a trial of the OX40 agonist ivuxolimab. The chain combines TRBV7-2 with TRBJ2-3, with 9 bases fitting TRBD2. CDR3 in amino acids: CASSLLLAGTTDTQYF. The CDR3 DNA is TGTGCCAGCAGCTTACTGCTAGCGGGAACCACAGATACGCAGTATTTT.